These 27 T cell receptor beta chains were all obtained from the same sample, sequenced in a study of blood T cell repertoires in COVID-19. TCRdb's table, derived via immunoSEQ multiplex PCR, lists solely in-frame clones and lacks some. The sample holds fewer than 350,000 clones, roughly 91% seen once. Sample: PBMCs or T cells enriched from blood (not recorded which). These receptors were obtained from a woman between 40 and 55 years old with acute COVID-19.

The chain is built from TRBV3-1 (or the pseudogene TRBV3-2) and TRBJ2-2; tentative D call: TRBD1 (5 bases). The CDR3 consists of 15 residues. From germline, CDR1 is LGHDT and CDR2 YNNKEL (reference sequence). V was clipped by 3 bases and J by 7 bases, with 15 bases between them. The CDR3 region is CASSHRAVVVGELFF. The CDR3 nucleotides read TGTGCCAGCAGCCACAGGGCCGTGGTCGTCGGGGAGCTGTTTTTT.

Comments on this clone: Other DNA sequences within the sample encode an identical CDR3. V usage is TRBV28 and J usage is TRBJ1-6; TRBD1 matches at 8 bases. Looked up from germline, CDR1 is MDHEN and CDR2 is SYDVKM. Trimming took 2 bases from V and 6 from J; bases not matched to a gene: 0. The length of the CDR3 is 14 residues. CDR3: CASSLTGGNSPLHF. CDR3 nucleotides: TGTGCCAGCAGTTTAACAGGGGGTAATTCACCCCTCCACTTT.

This clone showed up just once. The J gene is TRBJ1-6, the V gene TRBV6-2 or TRBV6-3; possible D gene TRBD1, 6 bases. The CDR3 loop spans 14 amino acids. Germline CDR1 reads MNHEY; CDR2 reads SVGEGT. Trimming cost V 2 bases and J 9 bases, with 11 bases left between them. The CDR3, as DNA: TGTGCCAGCAGTTACACAGGGATCGGTTCACCCCTCCACTTT. It yields the protein CASSYTGIGSPLHF.

The chain has TRBV27 and TRBJ2-1; 7 bases map to TRBD2. V was pared by 5 bases and J by 8 bases, with 15 bases of the junction left unmatched. The V gene's germline CDR1 is MNHEY and CDR2 SMNVEV (reference sequence). The CDR3 consists of 16 residues. The CDR3 loop reads CASSPVRTRLSYEQFF. CDR3 nucleotides: TGTGCCAGCAGTCCTGTGCGGACTAGGTTGTCTTATGAGCAGTTCTTC.

This chain uses TRBV29-1 with TRBJ1-4; 9 bases fit TRBD1. CDR1 and CDR2 (germline): SQVTM, ANQGSEA. The CDR3 spans 16 residues. The V and J ends lost 4 bases and 7 bases, in that order; junction bases with no gene match: 13. Written as DNA, the CDR3 is TGCAGCGTTGTCGCCACGCCGGGACAGGGTGGTGAAAAACTGTTTTTT. Residues: CSVVATPGQGGEKLFF.

The chain uses TRBV25-1 and TRBJ1-2, with 10 bases aligning to TRBD1. The CDR3 has 15 residues. Germline V lookup: CDR1 MGHDK, CDR2 SYGVNS. With V trimmed by 1 base and J by 8 bases, 7 bases remained unmatched. CDR3 loop: CASSESGQGPRGYTF. The CDR3 DNA follows: TGTGCCAGCAGTGAATCGGGACAGGGGCCCCGGGGCTACACCTTC.

This chain connects TRBV4-3 to TRBJ2-7, with D perhaps TRBD2 (6 bases). This CDR3 contains 15 residues. The germline gives CDR1 LGHNA, CDR2 YSLEER. The V and J ends lost 1 base and 5 bases respectively, with 15 bases between them. CDR3 nucleotides: TGCGCCAGCAGCCAAGGGGTCCGGGAGTCTGACGAGCAGTACTTC. Translating it yields CASSQGVRESDEQYF.

The chain combines TRBV19 with TRBJ1-1, with TRBD1 matching 8 bases. The junction had 8 bases not matched to a gene; V was cut back by 5 bases and J by 3 bases. The germline CDR1 and CDR2 sequences are LNHDA and SQIVND (reference sequence). This CDR3 spans 15 amino acids. The CDR3 bases are TGTGCCAGTAGTCCTCGGACAGGGTGGGACACTGAAGCTTTCTTT. This translates into CASSPRTGWDTEAFF.

This clone was counted a single time. The chain links TRBV7-3 to TRBJ2-2, with D perhaps matching TRBD1 (5 bases). Trimming shortened V by 4 bases and J by 4 bases, and 10 bases separated the two germline ends. This CDR3 contains 14 residues. The germline V gene encodes CDR1 SGHTA and CDR2 FQGTGA. CDR3: CASSSGHGTGELFF. The CDR3 DNA reads TGTGCCAGCAGCTCAGGACACGGCACCGGGGAGCTGTTTTTT.

The chain couples TRBV6-5 to TRBJ1-1; TRBD1 matches at 7 bases. V lost 0 bases and J lost 6; bases outside the gene matches: 7. CDR3 length: 15 residues. Germline loops: CDR1 MNHEY, CDR2 SVGAGI. The CDR3 nucleotides read TGTGCCAGCAGTTACTCGGGCAGGGGGTTATCTGAAGCTTTCTTT. Amino acids: CASSYSGRGLSEAFF.

The J gene is TRBJ1-1, the V gene TRBV19; possibly TRBD1 for D (5 bases). Germline CDR1 LNHDA, CDR2 SQIVND (reference sequence). Trimming took off 3 bases at V and 1 base at J, with 6 bases between the two ends. This CDR3 spans 13 amino acids. CDR3 loop: CASSMQGNTEAFF. CDR3 DNA: TGTGCCAGTAGTATGCAGGGGAACACTGAAGCTTTCTTT.

This chain links TRBV6-5 with TRBJ2-7; TRBD2 agrees at 8 bases. CDR1 and CDR2 (germline): MNHEY, SVGAGI. V dropped 5 bases and J dropped 0; count of bases not matched to a gene: 0. The CDR3 has 13 residues. The CDR3 sequence: CASSSGGSYEQYF. In nucleotides, the CDR3 is TGTGCCAGCAGTAGCGGGGGCTCCTACGAGCAGTACTTC.

The chain recombines TRBV30 with TRBJ1-5; TRBD1 matches at 10 bases. Germline trimming cut 1 base from V and 7 bases from J; bases unmatched to any gene: 7. The CDR3 extends over 15 amino acids. Germline CDR1 and CDR2: GTSNPN and SVGIG (reference sequence). The CDR3 nucleotides are TGTGCCTGGAGTGAAGGGACAGGGGTTCGACAGCCCCAGCATTTT. The encoded protein is CAWSEGTGVRQPQHF.

V is TRBV12-5 and J is TRBJ1-2; 8 nucleotides line up with TRBD1. V trimming: 1 base; J trimming: 7 bases; junction bases outside the gene matches: 8. CDR3 length: 15 amino acids. CDR1 is LGHNT, CDR2 FRNRAP, per germline. The CDR3 region is CASGLASTGAGGYTF. CDR3 DNA: TGTGCTAGTGGTTTGGCCTCGACAGGGGCCGGTGGCTACACCTTC.

The CDR3 DNA reads as TGTGCCAGCAGCTCCCCGACAGGGAAGAACGGCTACACCTTC. Translating it yields CASSSPTGKNGYTF. This chain links TRBV9 with TRBJ1-2, with 7 bases fitting TRBD1. This CDR3 spans 14 amino acids. V gave up 4 bases and J gave up 8 bases; unmatched junction bases: 11. Germline V CDR1 and CDR2: SGDLS, YYNGEE.

There are a few counts of this clone. The chain joins TRBV5-6 to TRBJ1-1; D gene unclear. Germline assignment: CDR1 SGHDT and CDR2 YYEEEE. V lost 2 bases and J lost 0, with 11 bases in between. This CDR3 is built from 15 residues. The CDR3 DNA is TGTGCCAGCAGCTTAATAACACCGATGAACACTGAAGCTTTCTTT. Its translation: CASSLITPMNTEAFF.

This chain connects TRBV2 to TRBJ2-4; TRBD2 aligns across 7 bases. The CDR3 covers 14 residues. V lost 6 bases, J lost 3 bases, and 5 bases stayed unmatched. Germline lookup yields CDR1 SNHLY and CDR2 FYNNEI. CDR3 region: CASSRGVGKNIQYF. DNA for the CDR3: TGTGCCAGCAGCCGGGGGGTAGGCAAAAACATTCAGTACTTC. Looking up the rest from reference TRBV2 and TRBJ2-4 gives the full variable domain: EPEVTQTPSHQVTQMGQEVILRCVPISNHLYFYWYRQILGQKVEFLVSFYNNEISEKSEIFDDQFSVERPDGSNFTLKIRSTKLEDSAMYFCASSRGVGKNIQYFGAGTRLSVL.

The chain carries TRBV11-3 and TRBJ1-2; possible D gene TRBD1, 5 bases. V gave up 4 bases and J gave up 12 bases, with 12 bases separating them. CDR3 size: 11 residues. The V gene's germline CDR1 is SGHNT and CDR2 YENEEA. CDR3 loop: CASSSRDSNTF. The CDR3 nucleotides are TGTGCCAGCAGCTCCCGGGACTCGAACACCTTC. Variable domain in full (rest from reference TRBV11-3 and TRBJ1-2): EAGVVQSPRYKIIEKKQPVAFWCNPISGHNTLYWYLQNLGQGPELLIRYENEEAVDDSQLPKDRFSAERLKGVDSTLKIQPAELGDSAVYLCASSSRDSNTFGSGTRLTVV.

The rearrangement uses TRBV11-2 and TRBJ2-3, with 7 bases that match TRBD2. In germline, CDR1 is SGHAT, CDR2 FQNNGV. There are 15 residues in the CDR3. Trimming at V came to 5 bases and at J to 5 bases, leaving 10 bases not matched to a gene. CDR3 in DNA: TGTGCCAGCAGCGTCACTCAGGGCGGGAGAGATACGCAGTATTTT. Translating it yields CASSVTQGGRDTQYF.

The rearrangement links TRBV5-1 to TRBJ1-1; a weak D match, TRBD1 (5 bases). The CDR3 covers 16 residues. Trimming cost V 4 bases and J 1 base, with 17 bases left between them. Per the germline V gene, CDR1 is SGHRS and CDR2 is YFSETQ. CDR3 nucleotide sequence: TGCGCCAGCAGCCCGACAGACTTGATTTCGAACACTGAAGCTTTCTTT. This codes for CASSPTDLISNTEAFF.

The rearrangement links TRBV19 to TRBJ2-1, with 8 bases identical to TRBD1. V shed 3 bases, J shed 2 bases, and the junction held 6 bases outside the gene matches. Germline lookup yields CDR1 LNHDA and CDR2 SQIVND (reference sequence). The length of the CDR3 is 16 residues. In DNA form, the CDR3 reads TGTGCCAGTAGTATGAGGGGACAGGTCGCCTACAATGAGCAGTTCTTC. Protein product: CASSMRGQVAYNEQFF.

This chain connects TRBV2 to TRBJ1-3; no clear D. V gave up 5 bases and J gave up 0 bases, with 17 bases separating them. Germline V CDR1 and CDR2: SNHLY, FYNNEI. The CDR3 runs 17 residues. As DNA, the CDR3 is TGTGCCAGCAGTCTATTTAGCTCAGTTATCTCTGGAAACACCATATATTTT. It codes for CASSLFSSVISGNTIYF.

The J gene is TRBJ2-7, the V gene TRBV5-5, with D hard to call. The CDR3 runs to 14 residues. Germline values: CDR1 SGHKS, CDR2 YYEKEE (reference sequence). Trimming left V 4 bases short and J 3 bases short, with 14 bases between. The DNA for the CDR3 is TGTGCCAGCAGCCGCGGTCCGGCTAACTACGAGCAGTACTTC. It translates to CASSRGPANYEQYF.

The V gene is TRBV3-1 (or the pseudogene TRBV3-2), the J gene TRBJ2-2; TRBD1 matches at 9 bases. Germline loops: CDR1 LGHDT, CDR2 YNNKEL (reference sequence). V was clipped by 3 bases and J by 6 bases; unmatched bases: 8. CDR3 length: 16 amino acids. The CDR3 DNA is TGTGCCAGCAGCCACCGACAGGGGGATGGTCCCGGGGAGCTGTTTTTT. This codes for CASSHRQGDGPGELFF.

The chain uses TRBV27 and TRBJ2-3; the match to TRBD2 covers 11 bases. Per germline, CDR1 MNHEY and CDR2 SMNVEV (reference sequence). The V gene end was trimmed by 7 bases and the J gene end by 1 base; junction bases not matched to a gene: 1. The CDR3 sequence is 14 residues long. This CDR3 reads CASKLAGGTDTQYF. Here the CDR3 DNA reads TGTGCCAGCAAACTAGCGGGAGGCACAGATACGCAGTATTTT.

V usage is TRBV2 and J usage is TRBJ1-4, with D possibly matching TRBD1 (5 bases). This CDR3 comprises 14 residues. The V and J ends lost 7 bases and 3 bases respectively, with 12 bases between them. Germline values: CDR1 SNHLY, CDR2 FYNNEI. This CDR3 is CASNPGGANEKLFF. DNA of the CDR3: TGTGCCAGCAATCCGGGGGGGGCTAATGAAAAACTGTTTTTT.

The V gene is TRBV28, the J gene TRBJ1-5; D is ambiguous. This CDR3 has 16 residues. CDR1 and CDR2 from the germline V gene are MDHEN and SYDVKM. V was trimmed by 5 bases and J by 4 bases, leaving 18 bases between them. CDR3 in amino acids: CASSARRNTINQPQHF. In DNA, the CDR3 is TGTGCCAGCAGTGCCCGAAGGAACACTATAAATCAGCCCCAGCATTTT.